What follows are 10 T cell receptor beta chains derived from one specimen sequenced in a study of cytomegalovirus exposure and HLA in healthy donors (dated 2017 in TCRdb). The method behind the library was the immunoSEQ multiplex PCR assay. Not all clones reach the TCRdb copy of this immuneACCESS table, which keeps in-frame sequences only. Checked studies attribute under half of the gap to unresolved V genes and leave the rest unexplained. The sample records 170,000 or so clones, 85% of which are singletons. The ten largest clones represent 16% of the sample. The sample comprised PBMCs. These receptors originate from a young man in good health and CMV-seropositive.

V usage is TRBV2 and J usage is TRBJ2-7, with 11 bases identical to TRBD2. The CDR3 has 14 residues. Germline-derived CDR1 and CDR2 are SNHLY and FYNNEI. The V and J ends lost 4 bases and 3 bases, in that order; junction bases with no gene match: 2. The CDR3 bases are TGTGCCAGCAGTGGACTAGCGGGAAACTACGAGCAGTACTTC. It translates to CASSGLAGNYEQYF.

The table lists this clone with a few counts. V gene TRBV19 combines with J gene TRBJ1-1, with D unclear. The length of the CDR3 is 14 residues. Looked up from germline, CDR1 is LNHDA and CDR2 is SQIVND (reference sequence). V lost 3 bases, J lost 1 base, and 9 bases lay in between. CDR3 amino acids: CASSIVNGNTEAFF. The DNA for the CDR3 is TGTGCCAGTAGTATCGTGAACGGGAACACTGAAGCTTTCTTT.

The CDR3 spells CASGSQGAADTQYF. DNA of the CDR3: TGTGCCAGCGGGTCACAGGGGGCCGCAGATACGCAGTATTTT. This chain links TRBV27 with TRBJ2-3; 9 nucleotides align to TRBD1. This CDR3 comprises 14 residues. The germline V gene has CDR1 MNHEY and CDR2 SMNVEV (reference sequence). V shed 8 bases and J 4 bases; nucleotides not matched to a gene: 7.

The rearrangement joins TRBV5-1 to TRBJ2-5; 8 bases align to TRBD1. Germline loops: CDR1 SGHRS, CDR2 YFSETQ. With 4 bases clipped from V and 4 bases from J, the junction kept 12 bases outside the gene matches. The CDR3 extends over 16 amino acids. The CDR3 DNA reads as TGCGCCAGCAGCAGCCCGGACAGGGAGATTAGAGAGACCCAGTACTTC. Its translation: CASSSPDREIRETQYF.

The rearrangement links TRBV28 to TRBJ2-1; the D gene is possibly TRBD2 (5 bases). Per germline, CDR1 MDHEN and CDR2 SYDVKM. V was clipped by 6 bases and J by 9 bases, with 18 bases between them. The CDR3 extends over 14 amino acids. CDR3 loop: CASSPFSSSGEQFF. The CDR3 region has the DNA TGTGCCAGCAGCCCTTTCAGTAGCAGCGGTGAGCAGTTCTTC.

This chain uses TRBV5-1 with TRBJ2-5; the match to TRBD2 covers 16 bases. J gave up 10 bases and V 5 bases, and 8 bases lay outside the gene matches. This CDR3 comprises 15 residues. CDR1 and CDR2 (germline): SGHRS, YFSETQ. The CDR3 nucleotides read TGCGCCAGCAGTTCCGGGACTAGCGGGAGGGAGGGCCAGTACTTC. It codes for CASSSGTSGREGQYF. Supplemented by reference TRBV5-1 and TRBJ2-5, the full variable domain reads KAGVTQTPRYLIKTRGQQVTLSCSPISGHRSVSWYQQTPGQGLQFLFEYFSETQRNKGNFPGRFSGRQFSNSRSEMNVSTLELGDSALYLCASSSGTSGREGQYFGPGTRLLVL.

CDR3 DNA sequence: TGTGCCTGGGAGAGCGGGGGGGCTAGCACAGATACGCAGTATTTT. Its translation is CAWESGGASTDTQYF. The gene calls are TRBV30 and TRBJ2-3; TRBD2 matches at 10 bases. The CDR3 is 15 amino acids. From germline, CDR1 is GTSNPN and CDR2 SVGIG (reference sequence). J gave up 0 bases and V 5 bases, and 5 bases lay outside the gene matches.

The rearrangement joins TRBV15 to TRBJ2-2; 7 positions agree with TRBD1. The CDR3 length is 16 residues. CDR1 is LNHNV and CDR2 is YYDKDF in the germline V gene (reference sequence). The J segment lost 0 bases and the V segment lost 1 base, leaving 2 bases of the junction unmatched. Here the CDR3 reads CATSRGDSSNTGELFF. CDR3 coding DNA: TGTGCCACCAGCAGAGGGGACAGCTCGAACACCGGGGAGCTGTTTTTT.

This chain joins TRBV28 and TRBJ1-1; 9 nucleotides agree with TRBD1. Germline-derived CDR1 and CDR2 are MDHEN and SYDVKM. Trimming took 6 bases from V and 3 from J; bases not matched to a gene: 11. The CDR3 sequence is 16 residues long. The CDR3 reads CASRRDREGLYTEAFF. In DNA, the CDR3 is TGTGCCAGCAGGAGGGACAGGGAGGGCTTGTACACTGAAGCTTTCTTT.

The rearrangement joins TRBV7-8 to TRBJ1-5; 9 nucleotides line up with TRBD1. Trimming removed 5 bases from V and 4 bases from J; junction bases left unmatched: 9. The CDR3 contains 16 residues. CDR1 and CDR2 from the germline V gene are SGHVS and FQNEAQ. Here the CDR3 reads CASSKGTGNFNQPQHF. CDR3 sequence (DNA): TGTGCCAGCAGCAAAGGGACAGGGAACTTTAATCAGCCCCAGCATTTT.